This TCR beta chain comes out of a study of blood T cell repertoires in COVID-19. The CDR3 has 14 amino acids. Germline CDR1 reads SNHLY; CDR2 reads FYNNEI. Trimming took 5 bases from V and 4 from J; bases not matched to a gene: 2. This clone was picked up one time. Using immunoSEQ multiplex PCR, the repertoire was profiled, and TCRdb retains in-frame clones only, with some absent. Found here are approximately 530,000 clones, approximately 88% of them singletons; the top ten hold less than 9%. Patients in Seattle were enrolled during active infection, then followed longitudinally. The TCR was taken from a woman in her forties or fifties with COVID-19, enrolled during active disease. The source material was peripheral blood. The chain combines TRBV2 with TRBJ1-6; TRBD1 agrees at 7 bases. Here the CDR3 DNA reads TGTGCCAGCAGTTTACAGGGGTATAATTCACCCCTCCACTTT. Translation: CASSLQGYNSPLHF. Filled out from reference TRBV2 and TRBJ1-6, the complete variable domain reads EPEVTQTPSHQVTQMGQEVILRCVPISNHLYFYWYRQILGQKVEFLVSFYNNEISEKSEIFDDQFSVERPDGSNFTLKIRSTKLEDSAMYFCASSLQGYNSPLHFGNGTRLTVT.